Listed here are 2 T cell receptor beta chains from one sample, sequenced in a study of blood T cells in healthy people across ages. Then a second PCR, running roughly 7 to 11 cycles, was carried out with a sample-barcoded 5' primer and a J-beta primer mix. A single record per CDR3 protein comes from TCRdb applying MiXCR to the 5' RACE reads. Here the sample spans about 1.5 million distinct CDR3 sequences, 35% to 45% being singletons. Material for sequencing was blood. These receptors were taken from a woman aged 18-29 years in good health.

This clonotype occurred once. This rearrangement joins TRBV5-1 to TRBJ1-6, with D possibly being TRBD1 (5 bases). Trimming stripped 4 bases from V and 6 bases from J, with 17 bases between. Germline V gives CDR1 SGHRS, CDR2 YFSETQ. The CDR3 is 16 amino acids. CDR3 bases: TGCGCCAGCAGCCCCGGGGTCGGGGGAGGTAATTCACCCCTCCACTTT. It yields the protein CASSPGVGGGNSPLHF.

This clonotype occurred once. The J gene is TRBJ1-2, the V gene TRBV27; D is unclear. Looked up from germline, CDR1 is MNHEY and CDR2 is SMNVEV (reference sequence). The CDR3 sequence is 16 residues long. V lost 5 bases to trimming and J lost 4 bases, with 20 bases between them. CDR3 in DNA: TGTGCCAGCAGTCCCCGGGCCACTCTCCGGACCTATGGCTACACCTTC. This translates into CASSPRATLRTYGYTF.